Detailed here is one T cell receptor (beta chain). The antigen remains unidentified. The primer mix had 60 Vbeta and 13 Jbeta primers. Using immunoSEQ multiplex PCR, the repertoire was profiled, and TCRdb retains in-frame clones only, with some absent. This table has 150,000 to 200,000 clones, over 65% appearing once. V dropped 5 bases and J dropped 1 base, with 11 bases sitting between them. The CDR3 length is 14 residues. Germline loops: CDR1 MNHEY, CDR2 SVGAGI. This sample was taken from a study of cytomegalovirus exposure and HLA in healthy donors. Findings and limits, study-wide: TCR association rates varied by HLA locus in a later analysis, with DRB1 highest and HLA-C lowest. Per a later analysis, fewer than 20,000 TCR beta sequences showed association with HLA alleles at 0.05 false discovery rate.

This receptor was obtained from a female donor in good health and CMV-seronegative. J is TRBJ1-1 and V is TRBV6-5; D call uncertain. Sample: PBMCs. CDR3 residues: CASSPLGRNTEAFF. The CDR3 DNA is TGTGCCAGCAGTCCCCTAGGAAGGAACACTGAAGCTTTCTTT.